A single sample is the source of the 5 T cell receptor beta chains below, sequenced in a study of T cells in Graves' hyperthyroidism and ophthalmopathy (dated by TCRdb to the late 2010s). The library was produced with multiplex PCR. The sequencing machine was an Illumina HiSeq 2000. Amplification of TCR beta CDR3 regions was carried out from RNA transcripts. The first round of RT-PCR for the TCR CDR3 was performed with the HTBI primer set and the Qiagen OneStep RT-PCR kit. The public reads were run again by TCRdb, first through fastp at Q25 and then through MiXCR, and only productive beta chains were kept. Records with the same CDR3 protein are collapsed into one entry carrying the most frequent genes and DNA. For this sample the table gives about 360,000 distinct CDR3 sequences, of which over 10% were detected only once. 9.2% of the sample goes to the ten largest clones. Sequenced: blood. The receptors originated from a woman aged 18-29 years with Graves' hyperthyroidism.

This clonotype was picked up many times. The V and J genes are TRBV28 and TRBJ2-5; 12 bases map to TRBD2. The CDR3 is made up of 16 amino acids. Germline loops: CDR1 MDHEN, CDR2 SYDVKM. V lost 6 bases and J lost 4; bases outside the gene matches: 9. CDR3 coding DNA: TGTGCCAGCAGGGCTAGCGGGGGGGCTTTTCCAGAGACCCAGTACTTC. The encoded protein is CASRASGGAFPETQYF.

In its sample, this clonotype was seen many times. The chain is built from TRBV28 and TRBJ1-2; D gene unclear. The CDR3 contains 13 residues. The germline V and J ends were trimmed by 0 bases and 5 bases, with 7 bases remaining between them. Germline V CDR1 and CDR2: MDHEN, SYDVKM. The CDR3 sequence: CASSLWAAYGYTF. The CDR3 nucleotides read TGTGCCAGCAGTTTATGGGCAGCTTATGGCTACACCTTC.

In its sample, this clonotype was seen many times. The chain carries TRBV7-3 and TRBJ2-1; the match to TRBD2 covers 8 bases. The CDR3 consists of 16 residues. Germline V gene lookup returns CDR1 SGHTA and CDR2 FQGTGA. Trimming at V came to 0 bases and at J to 4 bases, leaving 5 bases not matched to a gene. The CDR3: CASSLTGGGPYNEQFF. The CDR3 DNA reads TGTGCCAGCAGCTTAACCGGCGGGGGGCCTTACAATGAGCAGTTCTTC.

This clonotype was observed at least ten times. CDR3 sequence: CASSPRDQSAGYTF. The CDR3 nucleotides read TGCGCCAGCAGCCCACGGGACCAAAGCGCTGGCTACACCTTC. J is TRBJ1-2 and V is TRBV5-1; the D gene is possibly TRBD1 (5 bases). The CDR3 is made up of 14 amino acids. The germline gives CDR1 SGHRS, CDR2 YFSETQ. V was cut by 4 bases and J by 7 bases, with 17 bases left in between.

The sample holds many counts of this clonotype. The chain links TRBV12-3 or TRBV12-4 to TRBJ2-3; 11 bases are shared with TRBD2. This CDR3 region has 16 residues. J lost 1 base, V lost 5 bases, and 5 bases had no gene match. Written as DNA, the CDR3 is TGTGCCAGCAGTCCTAGCGGGGGGTTTGGCACAGATACGCAGTATTTT. This gives the protein CASSPSGGFGTDTQYF.